This T cell receptor (beta chain) emerged from a study of blood T cells in healthy people across ages. Study-level results: Because donor CMV status was unknown, expanded clonotype changes were possibly confounded. Comparison with aged donors showed that long-lived donors had more naive CD4+ cells and higher diversity.

On this clonotype: What it binds is unknown.

Sample-barcoded 5' priming and a J-beta primer mix drove a second PCR of about 7 to 12 cycles. MiXCR, applied by TCRdb to the 5' RACE reads, yields one record per CDR3 protein. The sample lists approximately 800,000 distinct CDR3 sequences; about 53% were seen once. The germline V gene encodes CDR1 DFQATT and CDR2 SNEGSKA (reference sequence). The ends lost 4 bases at V and 6 bases at J; junction bases unmatched: 11. The CDR3 covers 16 residues. The chain uses TRBV20-1 and TRBJ2-7, with 14 bases lining up with TRBD2. The sequenced material came from blood. The receptor was isolated from a man aged 80 or over in good health. This chain's CDR3 is CSATIPEGLAGAEQYF. CDR3 nucleotides: TGCAGTGCTACCATACCTGAGGGACTAGCGGGAGCCGAGCAGTACTTC.